The clone carrying this T cell receptor beta chain was observed a single time. This entry is derived from a study of blood T cell repertoires in COVID-19. Enrollees, 18 to 89 years old, lived in about two dozen US areas. The length of the CDR3 is 15 residues. CDR1 is SGHAT and CDR2 is FQNNGV in the germline V gene. Unmatched junction bases numbered 6, after V lost 4 bases and J lost 4 bases. Clones were read by immunoSEQ multiplex PCR, and TCRdb kept only the in-frame ones, dropping some. The sample lists under 200,000 clones, 80% occurring once. The chain combines TRBV11-2 with TRBJ2-2; TRBD2 aligns across 7 bases. Sequencing was done on a sample of PBMCs or T cells enriched from blood (not recorded which). The sequence derives from a woman aged 55 to 70 who had recovered from COVID-19. CDR3 in DNA: TGTGCCAGCAGCTCTGGAGGGACTATCACCGGGGAGCTGTTTTTT. It is translated as CASSSGGTITGELFF.